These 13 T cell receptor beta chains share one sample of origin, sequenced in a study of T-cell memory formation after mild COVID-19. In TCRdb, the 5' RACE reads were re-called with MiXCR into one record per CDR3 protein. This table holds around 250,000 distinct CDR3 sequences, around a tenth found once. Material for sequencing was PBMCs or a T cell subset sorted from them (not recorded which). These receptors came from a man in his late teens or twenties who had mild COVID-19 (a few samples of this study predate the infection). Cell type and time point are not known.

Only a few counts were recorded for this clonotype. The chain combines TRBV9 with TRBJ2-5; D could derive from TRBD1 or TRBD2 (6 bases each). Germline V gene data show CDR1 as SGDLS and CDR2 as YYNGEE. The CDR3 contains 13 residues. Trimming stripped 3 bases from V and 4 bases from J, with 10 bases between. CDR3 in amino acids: CASSAGGGETQYF. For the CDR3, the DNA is TGTGCCAGCAGCGCCGGGGGCGGAGAGACCCAGTACTTC.

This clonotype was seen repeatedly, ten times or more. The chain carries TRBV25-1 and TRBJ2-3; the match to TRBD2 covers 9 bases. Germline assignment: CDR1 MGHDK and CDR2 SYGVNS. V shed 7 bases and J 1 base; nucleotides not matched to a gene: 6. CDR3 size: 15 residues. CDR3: CASTPKRGGTDTQYF. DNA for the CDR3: TGTGCCAGCACCCCAAAGCGGGGGGGCACAGATACGCAGTATTTT.

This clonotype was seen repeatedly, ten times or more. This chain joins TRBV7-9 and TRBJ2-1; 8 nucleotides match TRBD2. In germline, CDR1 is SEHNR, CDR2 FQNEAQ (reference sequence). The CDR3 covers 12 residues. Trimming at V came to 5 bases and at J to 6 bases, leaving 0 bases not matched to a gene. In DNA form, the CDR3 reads TGTGCCAGCAGCCGGGGGGGCAATGAGCAGTTCTTC. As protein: CASSRGGNEQFF.

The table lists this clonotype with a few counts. The CDR3 is CASSFLVFTDTQYF. In DNA form, the CDR3 reads TGTGCCAGCAGCTTTTTGGTGTTTACAGATACGCAGTATTTT. The V call is TRBV7-8, the J call TRBJ2-3; no reliable D call. Germline V gene sequence: CDR1 SGHVS, CDR2 FQNEAQ. With 3 bases removed from V and 3 bases from J, the gap between germline ends came to 10 bases. The CDR3 has 14 amino acids.

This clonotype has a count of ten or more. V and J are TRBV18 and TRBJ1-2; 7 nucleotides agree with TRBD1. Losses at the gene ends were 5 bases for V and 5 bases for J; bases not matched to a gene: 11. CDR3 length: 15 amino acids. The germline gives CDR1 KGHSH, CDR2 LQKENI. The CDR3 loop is CASSASDRVSYGYTF. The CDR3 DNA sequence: TGTGCCAGCTCAGCCAGCGACAGGGTTTCGTATGGCTACACCTTC.

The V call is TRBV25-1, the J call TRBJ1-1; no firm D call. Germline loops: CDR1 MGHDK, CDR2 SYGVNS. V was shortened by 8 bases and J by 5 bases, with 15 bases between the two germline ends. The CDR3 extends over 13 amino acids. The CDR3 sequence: CASASSSWTEAFF. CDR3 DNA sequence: TGTGCCAGCGCGTCTTCGTCATGGACTGAAGCTTTCTTT.

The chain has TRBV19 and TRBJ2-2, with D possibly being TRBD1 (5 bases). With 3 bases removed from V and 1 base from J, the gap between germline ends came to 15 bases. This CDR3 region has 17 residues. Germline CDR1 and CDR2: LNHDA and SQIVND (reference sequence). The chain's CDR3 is CASSMDTVRKNTGELFF. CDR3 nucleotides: TGTGCCAGTAGTATGGACACAGTCCGGAAGAACACCGGGGAGCTGTTTTTT.

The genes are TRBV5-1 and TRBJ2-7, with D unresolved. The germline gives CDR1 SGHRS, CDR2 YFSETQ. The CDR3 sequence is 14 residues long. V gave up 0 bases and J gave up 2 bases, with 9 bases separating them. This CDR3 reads CASSLEPRTYEQYF. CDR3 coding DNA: TGCGCCAGCAGCTTGGAACCCAGAACCTACGAGCAGTACTTC.

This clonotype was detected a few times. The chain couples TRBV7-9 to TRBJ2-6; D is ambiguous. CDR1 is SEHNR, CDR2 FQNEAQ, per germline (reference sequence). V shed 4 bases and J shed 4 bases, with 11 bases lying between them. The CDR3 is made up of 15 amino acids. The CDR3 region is CASSSIRSGANVLTF. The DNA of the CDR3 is TGTGCCAGCAGCTCCATTCGGTCCGGGGCCAACGTCCTGACTTTC. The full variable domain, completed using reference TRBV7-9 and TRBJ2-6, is DTGVSQNPRHKITKRGQNVTFRCDPISEHNRLYWYRQTLGQGPEFLTYFQNEAQLEKSRLLSDRFSAERPKGSFSTLEIQRTEQGDSAMYLCASSSIRSGANVLTFGAGSRLTVL.

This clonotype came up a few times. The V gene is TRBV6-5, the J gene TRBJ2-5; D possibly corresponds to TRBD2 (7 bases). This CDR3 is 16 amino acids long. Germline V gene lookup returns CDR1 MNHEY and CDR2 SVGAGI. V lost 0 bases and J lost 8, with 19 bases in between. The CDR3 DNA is TGTGCCAGCAGTTACTCGGAGTACGGGGGGCATCGAACCCAGTACTTC. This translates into CASSYSEYGGHRTQYF.

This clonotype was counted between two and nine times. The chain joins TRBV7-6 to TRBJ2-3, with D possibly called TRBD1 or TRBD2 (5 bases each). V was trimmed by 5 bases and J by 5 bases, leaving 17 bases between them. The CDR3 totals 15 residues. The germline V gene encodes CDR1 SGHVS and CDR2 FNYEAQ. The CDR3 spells CASSPGGDGGDTQYF. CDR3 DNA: TGTGCCAGCAGCCCGGGTGGGGATGGGGGAGATACGCAGTATTTT.

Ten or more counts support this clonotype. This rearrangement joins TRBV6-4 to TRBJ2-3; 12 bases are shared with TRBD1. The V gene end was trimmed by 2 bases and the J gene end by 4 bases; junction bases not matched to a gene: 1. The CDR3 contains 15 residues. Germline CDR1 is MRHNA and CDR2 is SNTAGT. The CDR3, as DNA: TGTGCCAGCAGTGACGGGACAGGGGGCGCAGATACGCAGTATTTT. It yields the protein CASSDGTGGADTQYF.

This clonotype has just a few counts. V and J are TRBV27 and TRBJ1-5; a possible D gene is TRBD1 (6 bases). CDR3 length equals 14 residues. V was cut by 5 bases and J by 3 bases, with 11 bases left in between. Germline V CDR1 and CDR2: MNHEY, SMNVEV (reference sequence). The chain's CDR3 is CASSLRGFNQPQHF. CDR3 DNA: TGTGCCAGCAGTCTGAGGGGGTTCAATCAGCCCCAGCATTTT.